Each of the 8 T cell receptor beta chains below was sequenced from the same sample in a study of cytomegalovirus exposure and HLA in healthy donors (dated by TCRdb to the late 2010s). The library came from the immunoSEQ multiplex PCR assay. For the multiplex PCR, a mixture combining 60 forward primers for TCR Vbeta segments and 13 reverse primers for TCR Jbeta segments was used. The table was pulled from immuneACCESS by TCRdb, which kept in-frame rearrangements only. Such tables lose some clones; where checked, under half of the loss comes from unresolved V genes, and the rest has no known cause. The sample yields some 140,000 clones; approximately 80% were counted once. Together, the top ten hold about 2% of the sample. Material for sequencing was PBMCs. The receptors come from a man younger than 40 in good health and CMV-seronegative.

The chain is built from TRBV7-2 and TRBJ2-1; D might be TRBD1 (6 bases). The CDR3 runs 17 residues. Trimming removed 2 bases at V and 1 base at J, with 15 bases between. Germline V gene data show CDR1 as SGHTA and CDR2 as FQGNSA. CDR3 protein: CASSLPGAPPSYNEQFF. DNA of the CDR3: TGTGCCAGCAGCTTACCAGGGGCCCCCCCTTCCTACAATGAGCAGTTCTTC.

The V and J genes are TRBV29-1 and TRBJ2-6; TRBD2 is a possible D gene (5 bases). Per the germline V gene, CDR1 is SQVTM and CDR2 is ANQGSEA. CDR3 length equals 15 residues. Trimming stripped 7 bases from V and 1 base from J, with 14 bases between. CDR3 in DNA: TGCAGCGCTTCTGAGGGCAGTTCTGGGGCCAACGTCCTGACTTTC. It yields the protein CSASEGSSGANVLTF.

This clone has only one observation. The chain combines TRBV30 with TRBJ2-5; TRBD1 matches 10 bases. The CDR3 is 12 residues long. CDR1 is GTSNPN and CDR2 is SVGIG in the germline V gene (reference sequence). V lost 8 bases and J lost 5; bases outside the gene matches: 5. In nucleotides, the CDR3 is TGTGCCAGACAGGGGGCACGGGAGACCCAGTACTTC. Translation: CARQGARETQYF.

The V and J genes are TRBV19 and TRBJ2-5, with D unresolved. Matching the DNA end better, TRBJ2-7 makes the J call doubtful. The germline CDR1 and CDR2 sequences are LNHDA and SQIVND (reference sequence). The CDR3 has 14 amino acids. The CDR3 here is CASARMGSRYEQYF. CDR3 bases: TGTGCCAGCGCTAGGATGGGTTCTCGCTACGAGCAGTACTTC.

The CDR3 is CASSLAGTSGRNEQFF. The CDR3 region has the DNA TGTGCCAGCAGCTTAGCCGGGACTAGCGGGAGGAATGAGCAGTTCTTC. The V and J genes are TRBV11-3 and TRBJ2-1, with 15 bases that match TRBD2. Germline V gene data show CDR1 as SGHNT and CDR2 as YENEEA. The trim removed 1 base at V and 7 bases at J, leaving 2 bases unmatched. There are 16 residues in the CDR3.

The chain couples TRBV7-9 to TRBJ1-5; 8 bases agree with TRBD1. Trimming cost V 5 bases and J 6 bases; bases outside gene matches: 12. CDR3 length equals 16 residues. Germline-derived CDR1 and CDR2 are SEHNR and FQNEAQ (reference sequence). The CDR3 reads CASSRGQGASFQPQHF. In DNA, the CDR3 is TGTGCCAGCAGCCGGGGTCAGGGGGCATCGTTTCAGCCCCAGCATTTT. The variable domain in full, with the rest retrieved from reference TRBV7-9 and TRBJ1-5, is DTGVSQNPRHKITKRGQNVTFRCDPISEHNRLYWYRQTLGQGPEFLTYFQNEAQLEKSRLLSDRFSAERPKGSFSTLEIQRTEQGDSAMYLCASSRGQGASFQPQHFGDGTRLSIL.

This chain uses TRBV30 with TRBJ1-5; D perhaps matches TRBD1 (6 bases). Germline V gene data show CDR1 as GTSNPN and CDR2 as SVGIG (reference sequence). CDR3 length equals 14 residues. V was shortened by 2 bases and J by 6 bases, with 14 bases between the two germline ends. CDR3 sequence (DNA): TGTGCCTGGAGTAGAAGGGGGTCGGCTCAGCCCCAGCATTTT. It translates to CAWSRRGSAQPQHF.

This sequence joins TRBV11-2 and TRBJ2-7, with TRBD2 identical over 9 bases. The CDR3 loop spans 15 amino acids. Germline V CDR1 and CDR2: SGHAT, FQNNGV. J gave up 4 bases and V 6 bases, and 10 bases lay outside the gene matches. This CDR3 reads CASRKLASGTYEQYF. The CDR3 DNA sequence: TGTGCCAGCAGGAAGCTTGCTAGCGGGACATACGAGCAGTACTTC.